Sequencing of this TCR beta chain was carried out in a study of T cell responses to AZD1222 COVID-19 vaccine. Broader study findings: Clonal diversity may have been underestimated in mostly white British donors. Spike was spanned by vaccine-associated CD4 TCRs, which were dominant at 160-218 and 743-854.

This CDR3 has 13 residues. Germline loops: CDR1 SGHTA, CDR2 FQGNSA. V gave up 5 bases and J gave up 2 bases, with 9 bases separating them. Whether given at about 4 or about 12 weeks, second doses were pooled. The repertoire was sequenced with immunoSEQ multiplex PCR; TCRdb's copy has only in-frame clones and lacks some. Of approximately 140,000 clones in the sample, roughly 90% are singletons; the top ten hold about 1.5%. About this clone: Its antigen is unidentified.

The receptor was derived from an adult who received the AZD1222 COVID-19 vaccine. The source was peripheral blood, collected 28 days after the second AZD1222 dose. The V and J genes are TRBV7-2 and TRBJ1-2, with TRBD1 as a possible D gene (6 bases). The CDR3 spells CASSDGQNYGYTF. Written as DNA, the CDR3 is TGTGCCAGCAGCGATGGACAGAACTATGGCTACACCTTC.